The rows below give T cell receptor beta chains drawn from one sample of a study of PD-L1 blockade in urothelial cancer. Profiled with immunoSEQ multiplex PCR; TCRdb holds only in-frame clones, not every one. This sample carries tens of thousands of clones, over 80% of them seen once, and the ten largest clones take 9.2%. Sequenced material: PBMCs, taken around atezolizumab (anti-PD-L1) treatment. These receptors all stem from a woman in her 70s with urothelial cancer. The CDR3 runs from the conserved cysteine through the conserved F or W. The order of the fields is J gene, D gene, clone size, V gene, CDR3 protein, CDR3 DNA. A D gene is named only where the DNA matches it firmly. Clone size is given for some rows only: seen once, a few or many times, or a class if the clone is expanded.

j_call: TRBJ2-1
d_call: TRBD2
clone_size: NA
v_call: TRBV7-9
cdr3_aa: CASRTSGRGYNEQFF
cdr3_nt: TGTGCCAGCAGGACAAGCGGGAGAGGCTACAATGAGCAGTTCTTC

j_call: TRBJ2-5
d_call: TRBD2
clone_size: NA
v_call: TRBV9
cdr3_aa: CASSAPRGGPETQYF
cdr3_nt: TGTGCCAGCAGCGCCCCCCGGGGGGGCCCAGAGACCCAGTACTTC

j_call: TRBJ1-1
d_call: NA
clone_size: NA
v_call: TRBV5-4
cdr3_aa: CASSFRTEAFF
cdr3_nt: TGTGCCAGCAGCTTTCGGACTGAAGCTTTCTTT

j_call: TRBJ2-5
d_call: TRBD2
clone_size: once
v_call: TRBV11-2
cdr3_aa: CASAGASGTQKTQYF
cdr3_nt: TGTGCCAGCGCTGGCGCTAGCGGGACCCAGAAGACCCAGTACTTC

j_call: TRBJ2-7
d_call: TRBD2
clone_size: NA
v_call: TRBV6-1
cdr3_aa: CASSEVSGSGPYEQYF
cdr3_nt: TGTGCCAGCAGTGAAGTGTCAGGTAGCGGGCCCTACGAGCAGTACTTC

j_call: TRBJ2-7
d_call: TRBD2
clone_size: NA
v_call: TRBV2
cdr3_aa: CASREYSGGAYEQYF
cdr3_nt: TGTGCCAGCAGAGAATATAGCGGGGGGGCCTACGAGCAGTACTTT

j_call: TRBJ1-2
d_call: NA
clone_size: NA
v_call: TRBV29-1
cdr3_aa: CSAVQRVEGLGYGYTF
cdr3_nt: TGCAGCGCCGTCCAACGGGTGGAGGGATTAGGCTATGGCTACACCTTC

j_call: TRBJ2-7
d_call: TRBD1
clone_size: NA
v_call: TRBV28
cdr3_aa: CASSLPPEGQPYEQYF
cdr3_nt: TGTGCCAGCAGTTTACCCCCCGAGGGACAGCCCTACGAGCAGTACTTC

j_call: TRBJ1-2
d_call: NA
clone_size: NA
v_call: TRBV28
cdr3_aa: CASSSQGFYGYTF
cdr3_nt: TGTGCCAGCAGTTCACAGGGCTTCTATGGCTACACCTTC

j_call: TRBJ2-5
d_call: TRBD2
clone_size: NA
v_call: TRBV7-9
cdr3_aa: CASSTPGTPGGSLQETQYF
cdr3_nt: TGTGCCAGCAGCACCCCCGGGACCCCGGGGGGGAGTCTCCAAGAGACCCAGTACTTC

j_call: TRBJ2-5
d_call: NA
clone_size: once
v_call: TRBV9
cdr3_aa: CASSASGLETQYF
cdr3_nt: TGTGCCAGCAGCGCCTCAGGGTTGGAGACCCAGTACTTC

j_call: TRBJ1-5
d_call: NA
clone_size: NA
v_call: TRBV6-6
cdr3_aa: CASTPRAGISQPQHF
cdr3_nt: TGTGCCAGCACCCCGAGGGCGGGGATAAGTCAGCCCCAGCATTTT

j_call: TRBJ1-4
d_call: TRBD1
clone_size: NA
v_call: TRBV9
cdr3_aa: CASSGTGTVGEKLFF
cdr3_nt: TGTGCCAGCAGCGGAACCGGGACAGTGGGGGAAAAACTGTTTTTT

j_call: TRBJ1-1
d_call: NA
clone_size: NA
v_call: TRBV10-2
cdr3_aa: CASSGQGGTEAFF
cdr3_nt: TGCGCCAGCAGTGGTCAGGGAGGGACTGAAGCTTTCTTT

j_call: TRBJ2-7
d_call: NA
clone_size: NA
v_call: TRBV7-9
cdr3_aa: CASSVAGQGPYEQYF
cdr3_nt: TGTGCCAGCAGCGTAGCGGGACAGGGCCCCTACGAGCAGTACTTC

j_call: TRBJ1-4
d_call: TRBD1
clone_size: NA
v_call: TRBV13
cdr3_aa: CASSLVGQDNEKLFF
cdr3_nt: TGTGCCAGCAGCTTAGTGGGACAGGATAATGAAAAACTGTTTTTT

j_call: TRBJ1-1
d_call: TRBD1
clone_size: NA
v_call: TRBV5-1
cdr3_aa: CASSITGVTGMNTEAFF
cdr3_nt: TGCGCCAGCAGCATAACAGGGGTTACAGGGATGAACACTGAAGCTTTCTTT

j_call: TRBJ1-5
d_call: NA
clone_size: NA
v_call: TRBV18
cdr3_aa: CASSPIRQSNGNQPQHF
cdr3_nt: TGTGCCAGCTCACCAATACGACAATCTAATGGCAATCAGCCCCAGCATTTT

j_call: TRBJ1-2
d_call: NA
clone_size: NA
v_call: TRBV4-3
cdr3_aa: CASSRRRELNYGYTF
cdr3_nt: TGCGCCAGCAGCCGCCGCAGGGAACTCAACTATGGCTACACCTTC

j_call: TRBJ1-1
d_call: NA
clone_size: once
v_call: TRBV7-9
cdr3_aa: CASSPLTVGTEAFF
cdr3_nt: TGTGCCAGCAGCCCGCTGACAGTAGGCACTGAAGCTTTCTTT

j_call: TRBJ2-1
d_call: TRBD1
clone_size: NA
v_call: TRBV18
cdr3_aa: CASSLDRAHNEQFF
cdr3_nt: TGTGCCAGTTCACTCGACAGGGCCCACAATGAGCAGTTCTTC

j_call: TRBJ2-5
d_call: NA
clone_size: once
v_call: TRBV5-5
cdr3_aa: CASSLRGATAEETQYF
cdr3_nt: TGTGCCAGCAGCTTGCGGGGGGCAACAGCCGAAGAGACCCAGTACTTC

j_call: TRBJ2-1
d_call: TRBD2
clone_size: NA
v_call: TRBV5-1
cdr3_aa: CASSLGAPGLAGGTGLYYNEQFF
cdr3_nt: TGCGCCAGCAGCTTGGGTGCCCCGGGACTAGCGGGAGGAACGGGACTATACTACAATGAGCAGTTCTTC

j_call: TRBJ1-2
d_call: NA
clone_size: NA
v_call: TRBV6-5
cdr3_aa: CASHQGIYGYTF
cdr3_nt: TGTGCCAGCCATCAGGGAATATATGGCTACACCTTC

j_call: TRBJ1-2
d_call: NA
clone_size: NA
v_call: TRBV27
cdr3_aa: CASSFRAHYGYTF
cdr3_nt: TGTGCCAGCAGTTTCAGGGCTCACTATGGCTACACCTTC

j_call: TRBJ1-1
d_call: NA
clone_size: NA
v_call: TRBV28
cdr3_aa: CASSLQQGNGAEAFF
cdr3_nt: TGTGCCAGCAGTTTACAACAGGGAAACGGCGCTGAAGCTTTCTTT

j_call: TRBJ2-1
d_call: NA
clone_size: NA
v_call: TRBV10-3
cdr3_aa: CAISDGVGNEQFF
cdr3_nt: TGTGCCATCAGTGACGGGGTTGGAAATGAGCAGTTCTTC